This passage covers 22 T cell receptor beta chains from one sample sequenced in a study of CD8+ T cells in alopecia areata. Investigators isolated RNA and reverse transcribed it into cDNA to act as the sequencing template. Here immunoSEQ multiplex PCR was the method, and the copy in TCRdb shows in-frame clones only, minus some. The repertoire consists of 10,000 to 15,000 clones, with around 67% occurring once and the leading ten covering about 6.5%. Treatment: oral pan-JAK inhibitor, 5-10 mg twice daily. Alopecia areata patients had lesional scalp punch biopsies and peripheral blood taken from them. The sequencing here drew on skin, taken at week 4, from a patient treated with tofacitinib. These receptors all come from a human donor with alopecia areata.

V gene TRBV5-3 combines with J gene TRBJ1-2; D not certain. TRBV5-3 is classed as an ORF, of uncertain function. V gave up 7 bases and J gave up 4 bases, with 23 bases separating them. The CDR3 has 16 residues. The CDR3 sequence: CARFRLMVRKTYGYTF. In nucleotides, the CDR3 is TGTGCCAGATTTCGTCTAATGGTGAGAAAGACCTATGGCTACACCTTC.

The rearrangement uses TRBV19 and TRBJ2-1; D remains ambiguous. Trimming removed 0 bases from V and 0 bases from J, with 15 bases in between. CDR1 LNHDA and CDR2 SQIVND come from the germline V gene (reference sequence). CDR3 length equals 18 residues. The CDR3 loop is CASSIDQQMRFSYNEQFF. CDR3 sequence (DNA): TGTGCCAGTAGTATAGATCAACAGATGAGATTCTCCTACAATGAGCAGTTCTTC.

The rearrangement joins TRBV11-2 to TRBJ2-1, with TRBD2 matching over 7 bases. In germline, CDR1 is SGHAT, CDR2 FQNNGV. The CDR3 extends over 15 amino acids. J was trimmed by 6 bases and V by 5 bases; bases with no gene match: 10. The CDR3 sequence is CASSHVLASGNEQFF. Here the CDR3 DNA reads TGTGCCAGCAGCCACGTACTAGCGTCCGGCAATGAGCAGTTCTTC.

CDR3 protein: CASSTGSLAGLYNEQFF. CDR3 sequence (DNA): TGCGCCAGCAGCACCGGAAGTCTAGCGGGGCTGTACAATGAGCAGTTCTTC. The rearrangement joins TRBV5-1 to TRBJ2-1; 9 bases match TRBD2. This CDR3 spans 17 amino acids. Germline V lookup: CDR1 SGHRS, CDR2 YFSETQ. Trimming cost V 4 bases and J 4 bases; bases outside gene matches: 12.

This clone was seen a single time. The rearrangement links TRBV9 to TRBJ2-1, with D perhaps matching TRBD1 (5 bases). V lost 0 bases and J lost 6, with 10 bases in between. Germline values: CDR1 SGDLS, CDR2 YYNGEE. The CDR3 is 14 residues long. DNA for the CDR3: TGTGCCAGCAGCGTAGGACAGAGCTCCAATGAGCAGTTCTTC. It encodes CASSVGQSSNEQFF.

V and J are TRBV5-1 and TRBJ1-3; possible D gene TRBD1, 6 bases. The V and J ends lost 4 bases and 0 bases respectively, with 11 bases between them. The length of the CDR3 is 15 residues. Germline loops: CDR1 SGHRS, CDR2 YFSETQ. The chain's CDR3 is CASSMSGDSGNTIYF. The DNA of the CDR3 is TGCGCCAGCAGCATGTCAGGGGACTCTGGAAACACCATATATTTT.

The gene calls are TRBV15 and TRBJ2-1; TRBD1 might be the D (6 bases). The CDR3 covers 19 residues. V was pared by 1 base and J by 0 bases, with 19 bases between. Per germline, CDR1 LNHNV and CDR2 YYDKDF (reference sequence). Here the CDR3 DNA reads TGTGCCACCAGCAGAGCCATCCGGACAGACCAGAGCTCCTACAATGAGCAGTTCTTC. Its translation: CATSRAIRTDQSSYNEQFF.

The genes are TRBV7-2 and TRBJ2-3, with TRBD2 matching 8 bases. This CDR3 is 16 amino acids long. Trimming took 2 bases from V and 0 from J; bases not matched to a gene: 4. In germline, CDR1 is SGHTA, CDR2 FQGNSA. DNA for the CDR3: TGTGCCAGCAGCTTATACGGGGGGGCCAGCACAGATACGCAGTATTTT. Translated: CASSLYGGASTDTQYF.

CDR3 sequence reads: CASSFTSGGAGDTQYF. DNA for the CDR3: TGTGCCAGCAGTTTCACTAGCGGGGGGGCCGGGGATACGCAGTATTTT. The rearrangement joins TRBV6-5 to TRBJ2-3; 13 positions match TRBD2. J gave up 6 bases and V 4 bases, and 7 bases lay outside the gene matches. The germline V gene encodes CDR1 MNHEY and CDR2 SVGAGI. There are 16 residues in the CDR3.

This clone was observed a few times. The genes are TRBV15 and TRBJ2-7; D is tentatively TRBD1 or TRBD2 (5 bases each). From germline, CDR1 is LNHNV and CDR2 YYDKDF (reference sequence). This CDR3 contains 16 residues. V lost 0 bases and J 1 base, leaving 13 bases between the germline ends. CDR3 DNA: TGTGCCACCAGCAGAGATCGTGGGGGTGGGTCCTACGAGCAGTACTTC. This encodes CATSRDRGGGSYEQYF.

A few counts support this clone. The chain couples TRBV27 to TRBJ1-6, with 9 bases that match TRBD1. V lost 5 bases, J lost 5 bases, and 4 bases stayed unmatched. From germline, CDR1 is MNHEY and CDR2 SMNVEV (reference sequence). The CDR3 consists of 15 residues. CDR3 nucleotide sequence: TGTGCCAGCAGTCTACAGGGGGCCAATAATTCACCCCTCCACTTT. Translation gives CASSLQGANNSPLHF.

This chain uses TRBV2 with TRBJ1-2; 10 bases line up with TRBD1. CDR1 is SNHLY, CDR2 FYNNEI, per germline. Trimming took 0 bases from V and 10 from J; bases not matched to a gene: 5. There are 14 residues in the CDR3. CDR3 coding DNA: TGTGCCAGCAGTGAAGCGGGGGACAGGGGTCTCTACACCTTC. It specifies CASSEAGDRGLYTF.

This clone turned up a few times. The J gene is TRBJ2-7, the V gene TRBV30; 11 nucleotides line up with TRBD1. Germline CDR1 GTSNPN, CDR2 SVGIG (reference sequence). V lost 3 bases to trimming and J lost 7 bases; unmatched junction nucleotides: 5. This CDR3 region has 13 residues. As DNA, the CDR3 is TGTGCCTGGAGCGGGGACAGGGGGTTTGAGCAGTACTTC. As protein: CAWSGDRGFEQYF. Based on the CDR3 plus reference TRBV30 and TRBJ2-7, the full variable domain is SQTIHQWPATLVQPVGSPLSLECTVEGTSNPNLYWYRQAAGRGLQLLFYSVGIGQISSEVPQNLSASRPQDRQFILSSKKLLLSDSGFYLCAWSGDRGFEQYFGPGTRLTVT.

The rearrangement links TRBV7-6 to TRBJ1-1; a weak D match, TRBD1 (5 bases). Germline assignment: CDR1 SGHVS and CDR2 FNYEAQ. Trimming removed 5 bases at V and 5 bases at J, with 18 bases between. CDR3 length equals 15 residues. The CDR3 bases are TGTGCCAGCAGCCTCTATCAGGGTGGGAGGACTGAAGCTTTCTTT. It yields the protein CASSLYQGGRTEAFF.

The V and J genes are TRBV5-4 and TRBJ2-2; 9 positions agree with TRBD2. The length of the CDR3 is 19 residues. The germline gives CDR1 SGHNT, CDR2 YYREEE (reference sequence). V lost 1 base, J lost 2 bases, and 12 bases stayed unmatched. The DNA for the CDR3 is TGTGCCAGCAGCTTGTTTCGTGGAGCGGGGGGCCTCAACACCGGGGAGCTGTTTTTT. This codes for CASSLFRGAGGLNTGELFF.

This sequence joins TRBV6-5 and TRBJ1-5, with 7 bases lining up with TRBD1. V lost 6 bases, J lost 11 bases, and 16 bases stayed unmatched. Germline V gene lookup returns CDR1 MNHEY and CDR2 SVGAGI. This CDR3 has 15 amino acids. The CDR3 DNA follows: TGTGCCAGCAGCCGAACCGGGACAGCCCCAAAGACCCAGCATTTT. Protein: CASSRTGTAPKTQHF.

This clone was picked up a small number of times. CDR3 DNA: TGTGCCAGCAGCTTAGGCGGGGGCCGCTCCTACGAGCAGTACTTC. Translated, it gives CASSLGGGRSYEQYF. The J gene is TRBJ2-7, the V gene TRBV7-9, with D tentatively TRBD2 (7 bases). The CDR3 runs 15 residues. Germline values: CDR1 SEHNR, CDR2 FQNEAQ (reference sequence). V was trimmed by 1 base and J by 0 bases, leaving 10 bases between them.

The chain couples TRBV6-5 to TRBJ1-6, with D hard to call. Germline V CDR1 and CDR2: MNHEY, SVGAGI. This CDR3 comprises 15 residues. With 3 bases removed from V and 7 bases from J, the gap between germline ends came to 13 bases. CDR3 region: CASSYKGGVNSPLHF. For the CDR3, the DNA is TGTGCCAGCAGTTATAAGGGCGGGGTAAATTCACCCCTCCACTTT.

The rearrangement uses TRBV7-3 and TRBJ2-1, with a possible D match to TRBD2 (6 bases). The V gene's germline CDR1 is SGHTA and CDR2 FQGTGA. The length of the CDR3 is 17 residues. Trimming removed 5 bases from V and 4 bases from J, with 21 bases in between. DNA of the CDR3: TGTGCCAGCAGCCAGATACCGGGACTCAGACATTACAATGAGCAGTTCTTC. Its protein product is CASSQIPGLRHYNEQFF.

V and J are TRBV7-2 and TRBJ2-7, with 10 bases lining up with TRBD2. V shed 5 bases and J 2 bases; nucleotides not matched to a gene: 6. The CDR3 has 15 residues. CDR1 and CDR2 (germline): SGHTA, FQGNSA. The DNA of the CDR3 is TGTGCCAGCAGCCCGACTAGCGGGTTACCCTACGAGCAGTACTTC. This gives the protein CASSPTSGLPYEQYF.

V gene TRBV7-9 combines with J gene TRBJ1-6; D gene uncertain. V lost 0 bases to trimming and J lost 0 bases, with 0 bases between them. Germline-derived CDR1 and CDR2 are SEHNR and FQNEAQ (reference sequence). There are 14 residues in the CDR3. CDR3 sequence: CASSLASYNSPLHF. Written as DNA, the CDR3 is TGTGCCAGCAGCTTAGCCTCCTATAATTCACCCCTCCACTTT. Drawing the rest from reference TRBV7-9 and TRBJ1-6, the complete variable domain is DTGVSQNPRHKITKRGQNVTFRCDPISEHNRLYWYRQTLGQGPEFLTYFQNEAQLEKSRLLSDRFSAERPKGSFSTLEIQRTEQGDSAMYLCASSLASYNSPLHFGNGTRLTVT.

The chain combines TRBV6-5 with TRBJ1-5, with 11 bases that match TRBD1. V lost 5 bases and J lost 4; bases outside the gene matches: 1. There are 14 residues in the CDR3. Germline CDR1 and CDR2: MNHEY and SVGAGI. CDR3 in amino acids: CASSRDRGNQPQHF. CDR3 in DNA: TGTGCCAGCAGTCGGGACAGGGGGAATCAGCCCCAGCATTTT.